The 4 T cell receptor beta chains below were found in one sample sequenced in a study of T-cell memory formation after mild COVID-19. From the 5' RACE reads, TCRdb called clonotypes with MiXCR, one entry per CDR3 protein. The table includes about 200,000 distinct CDR3 sequences, over 9% detected once. Sequencing was done on a sample of PBMCs or a T cell subset sorted from them (not recorded which). These receptors all come from a man younger than 30 who had mild COVID-19 (a few samples of this study predate the infection). Cell type and time point are not known.

This chain connects TRBV20-1 to TRBJ2-3; 8 bases line up with TRBD2. The CDR3 spans 18 residues. Unmatched junction bases numbered 13, after V lost 0 bases and J lost 2 bases. Germline V lookup: CDR1 DFQATT, CDR2 SNEGSKA (reference sequence). The CDR3 loop is CSARDLRGADIVTDTQYF. The CDR3 bases are TGCAGTGCTAGAGATCTGCGGGGGGCAGATATCGTCACAGATACGCAGTATTTT.

This clonotype appeared a few times. V is TRBV14 and J is TRBJ1-5, with unresolved D. This CDR3 contains 13 residues. Deletions cut 3 bases from V and 5 bases from J, with 8 bases between. Germline V CDR1 and CDR2: SGHDN, FVKESK. CDR3 in DNA: TGTGCCAGCAGCCACACCTCCGATCAGCCCCAGCATTTT. Residues: CASSHTSDQPQHF.

In this sample, this clonotype turned up many times. This chain uses TRBV20-1 with TRBJ2-1; 10 bases match TRBD2. Germline V CDR1 and CDR2: DFQATT, SNEGSKA (reference sequence). The CDR3 covers 14 residues. Trimming at V came to 4 bases and at J to 0 bases, leaving 0 bases not matched to a gene. The DNA of the CDR3 is TGCAGTGCTACTAGCGGGAGCTCCTACAATGAGCAGTTCTTC. Amino acids: CSATSGSSYNEQFF.

The rearrangement uses TRBV19 and TRBJ1-2, with unresolved D. V lost 5 bases and J lost 2, with 6 bases in between. Germline assignment: CDR1 LNHDA and CDR2 SQIVND (reference sequence). This CDR3 region has 12 residues. The CDR3 DNA reads TGTGCCAGTAGTCCCCGGAACTATGGCTACACCTTC. It encodes CASSPRNYGYTF.